One and the same sample provided the 22 T cell receptor beta chains below, sequenced in a study of OX40 agonist ivuxolimab in advanced cancers. This table comes from immunoSEQ multiplex PCR, and its TCRdb copy is limited to in-frame clones, with some not included. The repertoire holds about 82,000 clones, about 91% seen once, with about 2.5% in the top ten. Specimen: CD4+ or CD8+ T cells sorted from blood, collected in a trial of the OX40 agonist ivuxolimab. These receptors all stem from an adult with an advanced solid tumor such as melanoma, head and neck, liver or kidney cancer.

This clone occurred once. The CDR3 sequence: CASISDKNTEAFF. DNA of the CDR3: TGTGCCAGCATCAGCGACAAGAACACTGAAGCTTTCTTT. The V call is TRBV28, the J call TRBJ1-1; no firm D call. The V and J ends lost 7 bases and 1 base respectively, with 10 bases between them. Germline CDR1 MDHEN, CDR2 SYDVKM. This CDR3 has 13 amino acids.

The gene calls are TRBV18 and TRBJ1-5; D call uncertain. Germline-derived CDR1 and CDR2 are KGHSH and LQKENI. Trimming pared 3 bases from V and 6 bases from J, leaving 18 bases between. The CDR3 runs 16 residues. CDR3 loop: CASSPGGYTAIQPQHF. In DNA, the CDR3 is TGTGCCAGCTCACCGGGAGGGTATACCGCCATTCAGCCCCAGCATTTT.

On this clone itself: This same CDR3 is encoded by further DNA sequences in the sample. The gene calls are TRBV28 and TRBJ1-5, with 8 positions matching TRBD1. This CDR3 spans 16 amino acids. V lost 4 bases, J lost 9 bases, and 14 bases stayed unmatched. Germline-derived CDR1 and CDR2 are MDHEN and SYDVKM. CDR3 nucleotides: TGTGCCAGCAGTTCCCCGGGGACAGGTAGATCATTGCCCCAGCATTTT. Its translation: CASSSPGTGRSLPQHF.

A single count supports this clone. This chain joins TRBV11-1 and TRBJ2-3; D is unresolved. The CDR3 runs 14 residues. Trimming took off 0 bases at V and 4 bases at J, with 8 bases between the two ends. Germline CDR1 SGHAT, CDR2 FQDESV (reference sequence). The CDR3, as DNA: TGTGCCAGCAGCTTAGCGAGAGTCTCAGATACGCAGTATTTT. Encoded protein: CASSLARVSDTQYF.

The J gene is TRBJ1-2, the V gene TRBV10-1; D remains unclear. V dropped 5 bases and J dropped 3 bases, with 10 bases sitting between them. There are 13 residues in the CDR3. Germline V lookup: CDR1 WNHNN, CDR2 SYGVQD (reference sequence). For the CDR3, the DNA is TGCGCCAGCAGTTTTGGACGGGACTATGGCTACACCTTC. This sequence encodes CASSFGRDYGYTF.

The chain uses TRBV2 and TRBJ2-5; 9 nucleotides align to TRBD1. The germline V gene has CDR1 SNHLY and CDR2 FYNNEI. This CDR3 is 14 amino acids long. J was trimmed by 2 bases and V by 6 bases; bases with no gene match: 4. The CDR3 here is CASSPDRGQETQYF. In DNA, the CDR3 is TGTGCCAGCAGCCCCGACAGGGGGCAAGAGACCCAGTACTTC.

The chain couples TRBV7-9 to TRBJ1-2; D is unresolved. CDR1 is SEHNR and CDR2 is FQNEAQ in the germline V gene (reference sequence). Trimming took off 1 base at V and 7 bases at J, with 4 bases between the two ends. The CDR3 has 11 amino acids. CDR3 coding DNA: TGTGCCAGCAGCTTAGGTGCTGGCTACACCTTC. This encodes CASSLGAGYTF.

The chain couples TRBV6-4 to TRBJ1-1; weak D call: TRBD1 (5 bases). Trimming shortened V by 4 bases and J by 5 bases, and 23 bases separated the two germline ends. Germline V gene lookup returns CDR1 MRHNA and CDR2 SNTAGT. This CDR3 is built from 17 residues. CDR3 coding DNA: TGTGCCAGCAGTGTTCGCGCGACGGTGGGTAGGGGTACTGAAGCTTTCTTT. This sequence encodes CASSVRATVGRGTEAFF.

The chain links TRBV5-1 to TRBJ2-1, with a possible D match to TRBD1 (5 bases). V was pared by 5 bases and J by 0 bases, with 9 bases between. Germline loops: CDR1 SGHRS, CDR2 YFSETQ. The CDR3 covers 14 residues. For the CDR3, the DNA is TGCGCCAGCAGGGAGACAGACTCCTACAATGAGCAGTTCTTC. Protein sequence: CASRETDSYNEQFF.

The chain carries TRBV28 and TRBJ2-1, with TRBD1 matching over 10 bases. Per the germline V gene, CDR1 is MDHEN and CDR2 is SYDVKM. The CDR3 contains 15 residues. Trimming at V came to 8 bases and at J to 6 bases, leaving 10 bases not matched to a gene. The CDR3 protein is CASCLPGQGSNEQFF. CDR3 DNA sequence: TGTGCCAGCTGCCTTCCGGGACAGGGGAGCAATGAGCAGTTCTTC.

In its sample, this clone was seen a few times. This chain uses TRBV11-2 with TRBJ2-7; D is unresolved. CDR1 and CDR2 (germline): SGHAT, FQNNGV. The V gene lost 0 bases and the J gene lost 6 bases, with 12 bases spanning the gap. The CDR3 sequence is 14 residues long. The CDR3 bases are TGTGCCAGCAGCTTAGATCTAGGTTCGGGCGAGCAGTACTTC. Amino acid sequence: CASSLDLGSGEQYF.

The chain joins TRBV15 to TRBJ2-7; TRBD1 agrees at 8 bases. The length of the CDR3 is 16 residues. CDR1 is LNHNV, CDR2 YYDKDF, per germline (reference sequence). J lost 8 bases, V lost 4 bases, and 16 bases had no gene match. The CDR3 loop is CATSNRDRHLLIKQYF. The CDR3 nucleotides read TGTGCCACCAGCAACCGGGACAGGCACCTCCTGATAAAGCAGTACTTC.

V usage is TRBV5-1 and J usage is TRBJ2-7; the match to TRBD1 covers 11 bases. This CDR3 comprises 15 residues. The germline gives CDR1 SGHRS, CDR2 YFSETQ. V was pared by 4 bases and J by 1 base, with 4 bases of the junction left unmatched. As DNA, the CDR3 is TGCGCCAGCAGCGGACAGGGGGCTTTTTCCTACGAGCAGTACTTC. Its translation is CASSGQGAFSYEQYF.

The rearrangement uses TRBV11-2 and TRBJ2-1, with 8 bases matching TRBD2. The junction had 3 bases not matched to a gene; V was cut back by 1 base and J by 7 bases. The CDR3 is made up of 14 amino acids. CDR1 and CDR2 (germline): SGHAT, FQNNGV. The CDR3 region is CASSLATSANEQFF. CDR3 DNA: TGTGCCAGCAGCTTAGCGACTAGCGCTAATGAGCAGTTCTTC.

The chain carries TRBV7-9 and TRBJ1-1; possibly TRBD1 for D (5 bases). Germline lookup yields CDR1 SEHNR and CDR2 FQNEAQ (reference sequence). CDR3 length: 15 residues. Trimming pared 5 bases from V and 0 bases from J, leaving 13 bases between. The CDR3 nucleotides read TGTGCCAGCAGCCAGAGCAGGGCGATGAACACTGAAGCTTTCTTT. It is translated as CASSQSRAMNTEAFF. Together with reference TRBV7-9 and TRBJ1-1, the CDR3 gives the full variable domain: DTGVSQNPRHKITKRGQNVTFRCDPISEHNRLYWYRQTLGQGPEFLTYFQNEAQLEKSRLLSDRFSAERPKGSFSTLEIQRTEQGDSAMYLCASSQSRAMNTEAFFGQGTRLTVV.

This sequence joins TRBV6-5 and TRBJ2-1; D unresolved. The CDR3 has 13 residues. Per the germline V gene, CDR1 is MNHEY and CDR2 is SVGAGI. Trimming removed 6 bases from V and 10 bases from J, with 16 bases in between. The CDR3 coding sequence is TGTGCCAGCAGCCCCCCCGCCTCTCGGGAGCAGTTCTTC. Protein: CASSPPASREQFF.

V usage is TRBV7-6 and J usage is TRBJ2-3; D not resolved. The CDR3 is 14 amino acids. Germline V gene data show CDR1 as SGHVS and CDR2 as FNYEAQ. Trimming stripped 1 base from V and 2 bases from J, with 7 bases between. The CDR3 protein is CASSLVGITDTQYF. In nucleotides, the CDR3 is TGTGCCAGCAGCTTAGTTGGGATCACAGATACGCAGTATTTT.

This sequence joins TRBV5-1 and TRBJ2-3, with D possibly being TRBD2 (5 bases). CDR1 SGHRS and CDR2 YFSETQ come from the germline V gene. The CDR3 is 13 amino acids. The V end was cut by 6 bases, the J end by 0 bases, with 8 bases between. CDR3 DNA sequence: TGCGCCAGCAAGAGGGATAGCACAGATACGCAGTATTTT. This gives the protein CASKRDSTDTQYF.

The chain couples TRBV10-1 to TRBJ2-5; a possible D gene is TRBD1 (6 bases). Germline V gene sequence: CDR1 WNHNN, CDR2 SYGVQD (reference sequence). Trimming took 4 bases from V and 3 from J, leaving 12 bases between them. CDR3 size: 14 residues. The CDR3 sequence: CASSVGALEETQYF. For the CDR3, the DNA is TGCGCCAGCAGTGTGGGGGCTTTGGAAGAGACCCAGTACTTC.

This sequence joins TRBV18 and TRBJ1-1; D gene unclear. Trimming removed 2 bases from V and 0 bases from J, with 13 bases in between. The V gene's germline CDR1 is KGHSH and CDR2 LQKENI. The CDR3 has 16 amino acids. The CDR3 spells CASSPSREVLNTEAFF. The CDR3 DNA sequence: TGTGCCAGCTCACCAAGCCGGGAAGTTCTGAACACTGAAGCTTTCTTT.

V gene TRBV4-1 combines with J gene TRBJ2-7; 7 nucleotides match TRBD1. There are 17 residues in the CDR3. CDR1 MGHRA and CDR2 YSYEKL come from the germline V gene. V dropped 0 bases and J dropped 1; count of bases not matched to a gene: 9. DNA for the CDR3: TGCGCCAGCAGCCAAGAAAGAAGGGGGCCGGATTCCTACGAGCAGTACTTC. Amino acids: CASSQERRGPDSYEQYF.

V usage is TRBV5-1 and J usage is TRBJ2-7; 7 nucleotides match TRBD2. V lost 4 bases and J lost 0; bases outside the gene matches: 4. The CDR3 is 14 residues long. Germline values: CDR1 SGHRS, CDR2 YFSETQ. The CDR3 DNA is TGCGCCAGCAGCCCGGGCGGGAGCTCCTACGAGCAGTACTTC. This encodes CASSPGGSSYEQYF. Variable domain in full (rest from reference TRBV5-1 and TRBJ2-7): KAGVTQTPRYLIKTRGQQVTLSCSPISGHRSVSWYQQTPGQGLQFLFEYFSETQRNKGNFPGRFSGRQFSNSRSEMNVSTLELGDSALYLCASSPGGSSYEQYFGPGTRLTVT.